Listed here are 23 T cell receptor beta chains from one sample, sequenced in a study of T cell changes during pregnancy in multiple sclerosis. TCRdb's table, derived via immunoSEQ multiplex PCR, lists solely in-frame clones and lacks some. The sample yields about 93,000 clones, approximately 92% seen once. Sequencing used peripheral blood, obtained after pregnancy. Source of these receptors: a female donor with multiple sclerosis, enrolled in a pregnancy study.

The chain employs TRBV2 and TRBJ1-5, with unresolved D. Trimming cost V 3 bases and J 0 bases, with 6 bases left between them. CDR1 is SNHLY and CDR2 is FYNNEI in the germline V gene. The CDR3 extends over 14 amino acids. In DNA, the CDR3 is TGTGCCAGCAGTGACTCGGGTAGCAATCAGCCCCAGCATTTT. This codes for CASSDSGSNQPQHF.

CDR3 bases: TGTGCCAGCAGTCGGACAGGGACTAATGAAAAACTGTTTTTT. Translated: CASSRTGTNEKLFF. The V and J genes are TRBV6-1 and TRBJ1-4; 8 bases align to TRBD1. This CDR3 is 14 amino acids long. Germline CDR1 MNHNS, CDR2 SASEGT. Trimming removed 5 bases from V and 2 bases from J; junction bases left unmatched: 1.

The chain carries TRBV7-2 and TRBJ1-3; D might be TRBD1 (5 bases). V lost 5 bases and J lost 0, with 8 bases in between. The CDR3 contains 14 residues. Germline CDR1 SGHTA, CDR2 FQGNSA. The CDR3 DNA reads as TGTGCCAGCAGCGGAGGGGCCTCTGGAAACACCATATATTTT. It specifies CASSGGASGNTIYF. Variable domain in full (rest from reference TRBV7-2 and TRBJ1-3): GAGVSQSPSNKVTEKGKDVELRCDPISGHTALYWYRQSLGQGLEFLIYFQGNSAPDKSGLPSDRFSAERTGGSVSTLTIQRTQQEDSAVYLCASSGGASGNTIYFGEGSWLTVV.

The CDR3 loop reads CASTPGWGRRNTEAFF. The CDR3 DNA sequence: TGTGCCAGCACCCCGGGATGGGGAAGACGGAACACTGAAGCTTTCTTT. The V gene is TRBV7-8, the J gene TRBJ1-1; no clear D. This CDR3 has 16 amino acids. Trimming took off 7 bases at V and 1 base at J, with 19 bases between the two ends. Per germline, CDR1 SGHVS and CDR2 FQNEAQ.

The rearrangement uses TRBV5-6 and TRBJ1-2; D unclear. In germline, CDR1 is SGHDT, CDR2 YYEEEE. Trimming removed 6 bases at V and 7 bases at J, with 16 bases between. This CDR3 is built from 13 residues. The CDR3 loop is CASTSHLLRGYTF. The DNA of the CDR3 is TGTGCCAGCACCTCCCACCTTCTGCGTGGCTACACCTTC.

The rearrangement joins TRBV11-1 to TRBJ2-7; TRBD1 aligns across 7 bases. Losses at the gene ends were 2 bases for V and 2 bases for J; bases not matched to a gene: 3. The CDR3 is 14 residues long. Germline-derived CDR1 and CDR2 are SGHAT and FQDESV (reference sequence). The CDR3 reads CASSLSQGAYEQYF. The CDR3 DNA sequence: TGTGCCAGCAGCTTATCTCAGGGGGCCTACGAGCAGTACTTC.

The chain recombines TRBV7-6 with TRBJ2-2; 16 positions agree with TRBD2. The germline CDR1 and CDR2 sequences are SGHVS and FNYEAQ. Losses at the gene ends were 5 bases for V and 4 bases for J; bases not matched to a gene: 10. This CDR3 comprises 19 residues. CDR3 residues: CASSPGGLAGGPVTGELFF. CDR3 coding DNA: TGTGCCAGCAGCCCAGGGGGACTAGCGGGAGGGCCGGTCACCGGGGAGCTGTTTTTT.

A single count supports this clone. The chain employs TRBV5-1 and TRBJ2-1; no firm D call. Trimming pared 1 base from V and 8 bases from J, leaving 13 bases between. This CDR3 has 14 amino acids. Per germline, CDR1 SGHRS and CDR2 YFSETQ. CDR3 nucleotides: TGCGCCAGCAGCTTGACTAATACTCCTCATGAGCAGTTCTTC. Translation: CASSLTNTPHEQFF.

The chain uses TRBV9 and TRBJ1-1; TRBD1 matches 9 bases. J was trimmed by 4 bases and V by 7 bases; bases with no gene match: 5. Germline lookup yields CDR1 SGDLS and CDR2 YYNGEE. This CDR3 has 13 residues. CDR3 nucleotides: TGTGCCAGCTCCAAACAGGGGGCCACTGAAGCTTTCTTT. It is translated as CASSKQGATEAFF.

The chain links TRBV28 to TRBJ1-5; 8 bases align to TRBD1. V trimming: 3 bases; J trimming: 5 bases; junction bases outside the gene matches: 9. CDR1 is MDHEN, CDR2 SYDVKM, per germline. The CDR3 contains 16 residues. Here the CDR3 DNA reads TGTGCCAGCAGTTTGCTCTTCGGACAGGGCGATCAGCCCCAGCATTTT. Translating it yields CASSLLFGQGDQPQHF.

The V and J genes are TRBV9 and TRBJ1-1; D possibly corresponds to TRBD1 (5 bases). Germline-derived CDR1 and CDR2 are SGDLS and YYNGEE. The CDR3 consists of 13 residues. V was clipped by 1 base and J by 10 bases, with 14 bases between them. As DNA, the CDR3 is TGTGCCAGCAGCGTATCCGGGCGGGGCGCAGCTTTCTTT. It yields the protein CASSVSGRGAAFF.

V gene TRBV6-5 combines with J gene TRBJ2-1, with 9 bases fitting TRBD2. The CDR3 length is 15 residues. Unmatched junction bases numbered 5, after V lost 0 bases and J lost 8 bases. Germline V CDR1 and CDR2: MNHEY, SVGAGI. CDR3 amino acids: CASSYSAAGGHEQFF. CDR3 DNA: TGTGCCAGCAGTTACTCCGCAGCGGGGGGACATGAGCAGTTCTTC.

V is TRBV7-2 and J is TRBJ2-2, with 7 bases fitting TRBD1. The CDR3 is made up of 15 amino acids. J was trimmed by 3 bases and V by 2 bases; bases with no gene match: 3. Germline CDR1 reads SGHTA; CDR2 reads FQGNSA. CDR3 region: CASSLWQGDTGELFF. Here the CDR3 DNA reads TGTGCCAGCAGCTTATGGCAGGGGGACACCGGGGAGCTGTTTTTT.

J is TRBJ1-1 and V is TRBV5-8, with unresolved D. V lost 3 bases, J lost 0 bases, and 12 bases lay in between. The length of the CDR3 is 15 residues. CDR1 is SGHTS, CDR2 YDEGEE, per germline. CDR3 region: CASSSGLIMNTEAFF. DNA of the CDR3: TGTGCCAGCAGCTCCGGACTGATAATGAACACTGAAGCTTTCTTT.

The gene calls are TRBV27 and TRBJ1-6, with 7 bases identical to TRBD1. With V trimmed by 4 bases and J by 9 bases, 9 bases remained unmatched. The V gene's germline CDR1 is MNHEY and CDR2 SMNVEV (reference sequence). The CDR3 is made up of 15 amino acids. CDR3 sequence (DNA): TGTGCCAGCAGTTCCACAACAGGGGACGGTTCACCCCTCCACTTT. Translation: CASSSTTGDGSPLHF.

The CDR3 sequence: CASSEIYLGRGTEAFF. The CDR3, as DNA: TGTGCCAGCAGTGAAATATATCTAGGCCGGGGCACTGAAGCTTTCTTT. The chain couples TRBV25-1 to TRBJ1-1; D remains unclear. In germline, CDR1 is MGHDK, CDR2 SYGVNS. The CDR3 is made up of 16 amino acids. Trimming cost V 2 bases and J 4 bases, with 17 bases left between them.

A word on this clone: Additional DNA sequences in this sample encode the identical CDR3. The gene calls are TRBV7-9 and TRBJ2-3; D is unresolved. V was trimmed by 0 bases and J by 0 bases, leaving 4 bases between them. The CDR3 has 14 amino acids. The germline V gene has CDR1 SEHNR and CDR2 FQNEAQ (reference sequence). The DNA of the CDR3 is TGTGCCAGCAGCTTAGCGCGAAGCACAGATACGCAGTATTTT. Translation gives CASSLARSTDTQYF.

This rearrangement joins TRBV7-8 to TRBJ1-4, with D uncertain. Germline CDR1 SGHVS, CDR2 FQNEAQ. The CDR3 has 16 residues. Trimming cost V 1 base and J 10 bases, with 19 bases left between them. CDR3 amino acids: CASSLVSSTAEGKLFF. DNA for the CDR3: TGTGCCAGCAGCTTAGTCTCCTCGACGGCGGAAGGAAAACTGTTTTTT.

The rearrangement links TRBV5-4 to TRBJ2-1, with D possibly being TRBD1 (5 bases). From germline, CDR1 is SGHNT and CDR2 YYREEE (reference sequence). The CDR3 extends over 15 amino acids. Trimming shortened V by 1 base and J by 2 bases, and 10 bases separated the two germline ends. The CDR3 DNA sequence: TGTGCCAGCAGCTTGTGGGGCGGTACCTACAATGAGCAGTTCTTC. Residues: CASSLWGGTYNEQFF. Complete variable domain (other parts from reference TRBV5-4 and TRBJ2-1): ETGVTQSPTHLIKTRGQQVTLRCSSQSGHNTVSWYQQALGQGPQFIFQYYREEENGRGNFPPRFSGLQFPNYSSELNVNALELDDSALYLCASSLWGGTYNEQFFGPGTRLTVL.

The chain has TRBV12-5 and TRBJ1-1; TRBD1 agrees at 11 bases. CDR1 is LGHNT, CDR2 FRNRAP, per germline. This CDR3 is 13 amino acids long. V shed 6 bases and J 5 bases; nucleotides not matched to a gene: 2. The CDR3 DNA is TGTGCTAGTGGCGGGACAGGGGGAACTGAAGCTTTCTTT. It codes for CASGGTGGTEAFF.

The gene calls are TRBV11-3 and TRBJ2-1; 8 bases map to TRBD1. The V segment lost 5 bases and the J segment 8 bases; nucleotides outside the gene matches: 11. The germline CDR1 and CDR2 sequences are SGHNT and YENEEA. There are 15 residues in the CDR3. The CDR3: CASSLGQGPLDEQFF. The CDR3 DNA follows: TGTGCCAGCAGCCTAGGACAGGGACCTCTGGATGAGCAGTTCTTC.

This chain uses TRBV5-1 with TRBJ1-1; weak D call: TRBD1 (6 bases). CDR1 is SGHRS, CDR2 YFSETQ, per germline. The CDR3 totals 14 residues. Trimming removed 7 bases at V and 4 bases at J, with 17 bases between. The CDR3 loop reads CASAPGGGGTEAFF. DNA for the CDR3: TGCGCCAGCGCACCTGGAGGGGGGGGCACTGAAGCTTTCTTT.

This clone was seen a single time. The J gene is TRBJ1-1, the V gene TRBV7-3; TRBD1 matches 8 bases. Germline lookup yields CDR1 SGHTA and CDR2 FQGTGA. The CDR3 has 14 amino acids. The V gene end was trimmed by 5 bases and the J gene end by 1 base; junction bases not matched to a gene: 3. The CDR3 DNA reads as TGTGCCAGCAGCCTTGGACAGGGGAACACTGAAGCTTTCTTT. This codes for CASSLGQGNTEAFF.